This T cell receptor (beta chain) emerged from a study of control samples from healthy donors and cancer patients. In this sample, this clone turned up once. Sequence at one end of the junction differs from germline and may be a read error. Germline assignment: CDR1 LNHNV and CDR2 YYDKDF (reference sequence). There are 14 residues in the CDR3. Clones were read by immunoSEQ multiplex PCR, and TCRdb kept only the in-frame ones, dropping some. The sample lists about 180,000 clones; nearly 90% were seen once. The genes are TRBV15 and TRBJ1-2; D unresolved. This receptor was taken from a woman in her forties or fifties in good health. Sequencing was done on a sample of blood. The CDR3 bases are TGTGTCACCAGCGGGAAAGAGCGGGGCTATGGCTACACCTTC. Encoded protein: CVTSGKERGYGYTF.